Listed here is a single T cell receptor (beta chain). Per the original data handling: The authors estimated nucleated cell counts from reference gene primer amplification. Sequenced by immunoSEQ multiplex PCR; TCRdb stores in-frame clones only, minus some. From that table come the V and J calls and clone size; the DNA was used to work out D and trimming. The repertoire holds fewer than 400,000 clones, with approximately 83% as singletons. This entry comes from a study of blood T cell repertoires in COVID-19. Study-wide background: The analysed material was cDNA or gDNA that came from T cells, B-cell-depleted T cells, or PBMCs.

Recovery meant two consecutive negative NP/OP PCR tests, professional clearance, or resolved symptoms. The germline gives CDR1 SGHRS, CDR2 YFSETQ. The CDR3 totals 13 residues. The V and J ends lost 5 bases and 0 bases respectively, with 3 bases between them. The sequence derives from a man aged 30 to 45 who had recovered from COVID-19. V and J are TRBV5-1 and TRBJ2-6; no clear D. The sample was PBMCs or T cells enriched from blood (not recorded which). CDR3 residues: CASRYSGANVLTF. The CDR3 DNA reads as TGCGCCAGCAGGTACTCTGGGGCCAACGTCCTGACTTTC.